This T cell receptor (beta chain) is from a study of blood T cell repertoires in COVID-19. Background on the study: The study drew acute and convalescent COVID-19 samples from the United States, Italy and Spain. PBMCs, B-cell-depleted T cells, or T cells were the source of the cDNA or gDNA that made up the material.

Only one count was recorded for this clone. Authors' processing steps: Amplification from reference gene primers served as the basis for estimated nucleated cell counts. The assay was immunoSEQ multiplex PCR, and TCRdb's table has in-frame clones only and misses some. The V and J calls and the clone size are those of that table, but D and trimming were determined from the DNA. The table has around 350,000 clones, approximately 86% seen once; the top ten hold about 2.9%. Trimming stripped 2 bases from V and 9 bases from J, with 15 bases between. Germline V lookup: CDR1 SGHKS, CDR2 YYEKEE (reference sequence). This CDR3 has 14 residues.

The TCR sequence derives from a human donor in a cohort sampled during active COVID-19. This chain connects TRBV5-5 to TRBJ2-1; no definite D call. Sequencing was performed on peripheral blood. CDR3 protein: CASSFSRLGTEQFF. For the CDR3, the DNA is TGTGCCAGCAGCTTTAGCCGGCTCGGAACTGAGCAGTTCTTC.